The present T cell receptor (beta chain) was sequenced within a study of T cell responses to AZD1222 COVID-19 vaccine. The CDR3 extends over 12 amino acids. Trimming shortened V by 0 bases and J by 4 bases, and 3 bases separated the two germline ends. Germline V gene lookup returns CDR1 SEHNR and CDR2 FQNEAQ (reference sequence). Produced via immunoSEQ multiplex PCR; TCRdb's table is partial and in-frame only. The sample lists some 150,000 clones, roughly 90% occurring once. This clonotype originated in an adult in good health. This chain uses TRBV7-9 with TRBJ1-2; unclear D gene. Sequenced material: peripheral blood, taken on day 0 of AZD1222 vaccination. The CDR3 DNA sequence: TGTGCCAGCAGCTTAGCTGGCTATGGCTACACCTTC. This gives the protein CASSLAGYGYTF.